Described below is a single T cell receptor (beta chain) sequence and its context. The RNA input was about 0.5 to 1 ug, and it was reverse transcribed with random hexamers. TCRdb reanalysed the immunoSEQ multiplex PCR reads using MiXCR and keeps one entry per CDR3 protein. The sample records around 170,000 distinct CDR3 sequences, approximately 95% being singletons. In germline, CDR1 is LNHNV, CDR2 YYDKDF (reference sequence). V was cut by 8 bases and J by 0 bases, with 11 bases left in between. The CDR3 has 13 amino acids. The sample is drawn from a study of CD8 T cells in Susac syndrome. The T cells that were sequenced for TCR beta were CD8+ and CD4+ cells from blood. TEMRA cells were enriched by FACS, while CD8+ and CD4+ T cells were obtained through a negative isolation that was performed magnetically.

The chain is built from TRBV15 and TRBJ2-7; D may correspond to TRBD1 or TRBD2 (6 bases each). This receptor was taken from a human donor with multiple sclerosis. The material sequenced was CD8+ T cells from PBMCs. In DNA form, the CDR3 reads TGTGCCACCCGGGGGCAAGCCTCCTACGAGCAGTACTTC. Translated: CATRGQASYEQYF. The full variable domain, in which reference TRBV15 and TRBJ2-7 provide the parts outside the CDR3, is DAMVIQNPRYQVTQFGKPVTLSCSQTLNHNVMYWYQQKSSQAPKLLFHYYDKDFNNEADTPDNFQSRRPNTSFCFLDIRSPGLGDTAMYLCATRGQASYEQYFGPGTRLTVT.